The next 31 T cell receptor beta chains were all read from a single sample in a study of cytomegalovirus exposure and HLA in healthy donors. A multiplex PCR was run with 60 Vbeta primers and 13 Jbeta primers. Data came from immunoSEQ multiplex PCR; TCRdb stores just in-frame clones and leaves some out. The data contain some 150,000 clones, 65% to 85% of them singletons. The sample was PBMCs. The receptors were gathered from a man aged 55 to 70 in good health and CMV-seronegative.

This clone was seen a few times. The chain recombines TRBV7-2 with TRBJ2-1; no firm D call. Trimming removed 5 bases from V and 2 bases from J, with 16 bases in between. CDR1 SGHTA and CDR2 FQGNSA come from the germline V gene. This CDR3 region has 16 residues. CDR3 protein: CASSHDRLVTYNEQFF. The CDR3 DNA reads TGTGCCAGCAGCCACGATAGACTTGTTACCTACAATGAGCAGTTCTTC.

The chain recombines TRBV2 with TRBJ2-1, with 10 bases identical to TRBD1. Per germline, CDR1 SNHLY and CDR2 FYNNEI. This CDR3 is built from 15 residues. The V and J ends lost 6 bases and 10 bases, in that order; junction bases with no gene match: 12. The CDR3 here is CASSLDRGPTGEQFF. The CDR3 bases are TGTGCCAGCAGCCTAGACAGGGGGCCTACCGGGGAGCAGTTCTTC.

The table lists this clone with a few counts. The chain uses TRBV11-2 and TRBJ2-7; 11 bases line up with TRBD1. Germline V gene lookup returns CDR1 SGHAT and CDR2 FQNNGV. The CDR3 is 16 residues long. Germline trimming cut 1 base from V and 4 bases from J; bases unmatched to any gene: 6. This CDR3 is CASSLGRTGGDYEQYF. In DNA, the CDR3 is TGTGCCAGCAGCTTAGGGAGGACAGGGGGCGATTACGAGCAGTACTTC.

In this sample, this clone turned up a few times. The genes are TRBV29-1 and TRBJ2-7; possibly TRBD1 for D (5 bases). CDR3 size: 12 residues. Germline lookup yields CDR1 SQVTM and CDR2 ANQGSEA. V gave up 3 bases and J gave up 2 bases, with 8 bases separating them. The CDR3, as DNA: TGCAGCGTTGAGGGCAGGGCCTACGAGCAGTACTTC. As protein: CSVEGRAYEQYF.

This clone was seen more than once but under ten times. The chain employs TRBV28 and TRBJ1-2; 9 bases fit TRBD1. V lost 6 bases, J lost 4 bases, and 12 bases stayed unmatched. Germline V gene sequence: CDR1 MDHEN, CDR2 SYDVKM. The CDR3 is 16 residues long. CDR3 coding DNA: TGTGCCAGCAGCCTGATTTACAGGGGGCGCGGCTATGGCTACACCTTC. Translating it yields CASSLIYRGRGYGYTF.

This clone was detected only once. J is TRBJ1-6 and V is TRBV25-1; D is possibly TRBD1 (5 bases). Trimming took 8 bases from V and 7 from J, leaving 12 bases between them. This CDR3 comprises 13 residues. The V gene's germline CDR1 is MGHDK and CDR2 SYGVNS. In DNA form, the CDR3 reads TGTGCCAGCGAGGGGAGGGTGAATTCACCCCTCCACTTT. It codes for CASEGRVNSPLHF.

The chain employs TRBV27 and TRBJ1-4; 9 bases match TRBD1. The CDR3 has 16 amino acids. J lost 3 bases, V lost 1 base, and 3 bases had no gene match. Looked up from germline, CDR1 is MNHEY and CDR2 is SMNVEV (reference sequence). The CDR3 sequence is CASSLLGQGPNEKLFF. The CDR3 nucleotides are TGTGCCAGCAGTTTATTAGGACAGGGGCCTAATGAAAAACTGTTTTTT.

This clone was detected a few times. CDR3 DNA: TGTGCCAGCAGCCCTAGGACAGCTTACGAGCAGTACTTC. It encodes CASSPRTAYEQYF. The chain combines TRBV7-2 with TRBJ2-7; TRBD1 might be the D (6 bases). V was pared by 5 bases and J by 4 bases, with 12 bases between. From germline, CDR1 is SGHTA and CDR2 FQGNSA. This CDR3 has 13 residues.

In this sample, this clone turned up once. The rearrangement links TRBV28 to TRBJ1-3; TRBD1 aligns across 8 bases. Germline V gives CDR1 MDHEN, CDR2 SYDVKM. The CDR3 is 15 amino acids. J lost 2 bases, V lost 4 bases, and 4 bases had no gene match. CDR3 DNA: TGTGCCAGCAGTTCTGTGGGACAGGCTGGAAACACCATATATTTT. This translates into CASSSVGQAGNTIYF.

This clone has just a few counts. The J gene is TRBJ2-1, the V gene TRBV11-3, with D tentatively TRBD2 (5 bases). The V end lost 1 base, the J end lost 0 bases, and 10 bases lay between the germline ends. The germline gives CDR1 SGHNT, CDR2 YENEEA. The CDR3 is 16 residues long. Here the CDR3 DNA reads TGTGCCAGCAGCTTAGGGCGGGCCGGCTCCTACAATGAGCAGTTCTTC. Protein: CASSLGRAGSYNEQFF.

The V call is TRBV6-5, the J call TRBJ2-7; weak D call: TRBD2 (5 bases). This CDR3 has 15 amino acids. The germline V gene encodes CDR1 MNHEY and CDR2 SVGAGI. The V gene lost 0 bases and the J gene lost 2 bases, with 11 bases spanning the gap. The CDR3 nucleotides are TGTGCCAGCAGTTACTCGTCGGCGGGCCCCTACGAGCAGTACTTC. It yields the protein CASSYSSAGPYEQYF.

V and J are TRBV4-2 and TRBJ1-2, with TRBD1 matching 8 bases. CDR1 and CDR2 (germline): LGHNA, YNFKEQ. This CDR3 comprises 17 residues. J was trimmed by 8 bases and V by 0 bases; bases with no gene match: 14. The chain's CDR3 is CASSQDPAGGGSGGYTF. The CDR3 nucleotides are TGTGCCAGCAGCCAAGATCCGGCAGGGGGCGGTTCGGGAGGCTACACCTTC.

This rearrangement joins TRBV28 to TRBJ1-5, with 8 bases lining up with TRBD1. Germline values: CDR1 MDHEN, CDR2 SYDVKM. J was trimmed by 7 bases and V by 6 bases; bases with no gene match: 8. This CDR3 is 14 amino acids long. The CDR3 DNA reads as TGTGCCAGCAGACCGGACAGGGCTGAGCAGCCCCAGCATTTT. Translating it yields CASRPDRAEQPQHF.

The V and J genes are TRBV29-1 and TRBJ2-5, with 8 bases aligning to TRBD2. The V and J ends lost 5 bases and 1 base, in that order; junction bases with no gene match: 9. In germline, CDR1 is SQVTM, CDR2 ANQGSEA. CDR3 length: 15 residues. CDR3 amino acids: CSVNGVAGSQETQYF. In DNA, the CDR3 is TGCAGCGTTAACGGGGTAGCGGGGAGCCAAGAGACCCAGTACTTC.

This clone was seen a few times. This chain uses TRBV5-1 with TRBJ2-5; TRBD2 matches 12 bases. The CDR3 has 17 residues. Per germline, CDR1 SGHRS and CDR2 YFSETQ. The V segment lost 2 bases and the J segment 1 base; nucleotides outside the gene matches: 6. CDR3 nucleotides: TGCGCCAGCAGCTTACTAGCGGGGGGCCCATCCCAAGAGACCCAGTACTTC. Its protein product is CASSLLAGGPSQETQYF.

This clone appeared once. V usage is TRBV7-9 and J usage is TRBJ1-2; D possibly corresponds to TRBD1 (5 bases). This CDR3 contains 14 residues. Trimming took 1 base from V and 7 from J, leaving 13 bases between them. The V gene's germline CDR1 is SEHNR and CDR2 FQNEAQ (reference sequence). This CDR3 is CASSLDLRAPGYTF. The CDR3, as DNA: TGTGCCAGCAGCTTAGATCTCAGGGCCCCTGGCTACACCTTC.

This chain joins TRBV6-5 and TRBJ2-7; perhaps TRBD2 as D (6 bases). There are 14 residues in the CDR3. The ends were cut back, 0 bases at V and 4 bases at J, with 10 bases in the middle. Germline-derived CDR1 and CDR2 are MNHEY and SVGAGI. The CDR3 DNA is TGTGCCAGCAGTTACTCGTTGGCGGGATACGAGCAGTACTTC. This sequence encodes CASSYSLAGYEQYF.

Concerning this clone itself: This sample also contains other DNA sequences that code for the same CDR3. V usage is TRBV9 and J usage is TRBJ1-5, with D unresolved. The CDR3 spans 13 residues. V was trimmed by 4 bases and J by 4 bases, leaving 9 bases between them. Per germline, CDR1 SGDLS and CDR2 YYNGEE. CDR3 amino acids: CASSPGVNQPQHF. The CDR3 DNA reads TGTGCCAGCAGCCCCGGGGTTAATCAGCCCCAGCATTTT.

This clone came up a few times. The rearrangement links TRBV4-1 to TRBJ2-3; 9 nucleotides align to TRBD1. V was clipped by 1 base and J by 2 bases; unmatched bases: 1. Per the germline V gene, CDR1 is MGHRA and CDR2 is YSYEKL. CDR3 length: 15 residues. CDR3 loop: CASSQGDRATDTQYF. The CDR3 DNA reads TGCGCCAGCAGCCAAGGGGACAGGGCCACAGATACGCAGTATTTT.

This clone was recorded once. The rearrangement joins TRBV7-2 to TRBJ1-5, with 8 nucleotides matching TRBD1. Germline V gives CDR1 SGHTA, CDR2 FQGNSA. Trimming took 0 bases from V and 2 from J; bases not matched to a gene: 6. The CDR3 is 17 residues long. Written as DNA, the CDR3 is TGTGCCAGCAGCTTAGCGGGTGGGGGACAGGGCAATCAGCCCCAGCATTTT. It encodes CASSLAGGGQGNQPQHF.

The chain links TRBV7-2 to TRBJ2-3; D might be TRBD1 (5 bases). V lost 1 base and J lost 0, with 8 bases in between. Germline assignment: CDR1 SGHTA and CDR2 FQGNSA. The CDR3 has 15 amino acids. CDR3 sequence: CASSLGTISTDTQYF. The CDR3 DNA follows: TGTGCCAGCAGCTTAGGGACAATTAGCACAGATACGCAGTATTTT.

The chain is built from TRBV15 and TRBJ1-2, with D unclear. There are 13 residues in the CDR3. The V and J ends lost 0 bases and 3 bases respectively, with 5 bases between them. Germline V CDR1 and CDR2: LNHNV, YYDKDF (reference sequence). Written as DNA, the CDR3 is TGTGCCACCAGCAGAGATAGTTACTATGGCTACACCTTC. This sequence encodes CATSRDSYYGYTF.

With respect to this clone: At one boundary the junction diverges from the germline segment, which might be a read error. Additional DNA sequences in this sample encode the identical CDR3. This chain joins TRBV27 and TRBJ2-6; perhaps TRBD1 as D (5 bases). Germline CDR1 MNHEY, CDR2 SMNVEV (reference sequence). The CDR3 sequence is 14 residues long. The CDR3 sequence is CASSSSSGANVLTF. The CDR3 region has the DNA TGTGCCAGCAGTTCAAGCTCTGGGGCCAACGTCCTGACCTTC. Full variable domain (missing parts from reference TRBV27 and TRBJ2-6): EAQVTQNPRYLITVTGKKLTVTCSQNMNHEYMSWYRQDPGLGLRQIYYSMNVEVTDKGDVPEGYKVSRKEKRNFPLILESPSPNQTSLYFCASSSSSGANVLTFGAGSRLTVL.

J is TRBJ2-5 and V is TRBV6-6; D might be TRBD1 (6 bases). The assigned J gene may be wrong: the sequence end matches TRBJ2-7 better. Germline CDR1 reads MNHNY; CDR2 reads SVGAGI (reference sequence). This CDR3 has 12 amino acids. CDR3 coding DNA: TGTGCCAGCAGTCTCACAGGGTACGAGCAGTACTTC. Translated, it gives CASSLTGYEQYF.

This clone has just one count. The V gene is TRBV6-1, the J gene TRBJ2-5; 9 bases fit TRBD1. The CDR3 covers 13 residues. Germline trimming cut 7 bases from V and 3 bases from J; bases unmatched to any gene: 3. Germline V CDR1 and CDR2: MNHNS, SASEGT. The CDR3: CASNRDREETQYF. CDR3 in DNA: TGTGCCAGCAACCGGGACAGGGAAGAGACCCAGTACTTC.

The gene calls are TRBV27 and TRBJ1-2, with D tentatively TRBD1 (6 bases). The CDR3 is 14 residues long. Germline CDR1 MNHEY, CDR2 SMNVEV (reference sequence). Trimming stripped 1 base from V and 8 bases from J, with 14 bases between. The DNA for the CDR3 is TGTGCCAGCAGTTTATTGAGGGGGTTCGGGGGCTACACCTTC. Encoded protein: CASSLLRGFGGYTF.

A few counts support this clone. This chain links TRBV7-9 with TRBJ1-1; D gene ambiguous. This CDR3 has 16 residues. V was clipped by 6 bases and J by 3 bases, with 20 bases between them. Per the germline V gene, CDR1 is SEHNR and CDR2 is FQNEAQ (reference sequence). Here the CDR3 reads CASRPPGHLADTEAFF. DNA for the CDR3: TGTGCCAGCAGACCACCGGGTCACCTAGCGGACACTGAAGCTTTCTTT.

The rearrangement joins TRBV6-6 to TRBJ2-5, with 7 bases matching TRBD1. TRBJ2-7 explains the end of the DNA better; the J call may be wrong. The CDR3 covers 16 residues. Germline loops: CDR1 MNHNY, CDR2 SVGAGI (reference sequence). CDR3 coding DNA: TGTGCCAGCAGTTATGAGAGGGGGCCTACTCCCTACGAGCAGTACTTC. Its translation is CASSYERGPTPYEQYF.

V and J are TRBV5-1 and TRBJ2-5; TRBD2 is a possible D gene (5 bases). Trimming cost V 4 bases and J 5 bases, with 15 bases left between them. This CDR3 region has 14 residues. The V gene's germline CDR1 is SGHRS and CDR2 YFSETQ. The DNA for the CDR3 is TGCGCCAGCAGCCGAGGGCTAGAGGCGGAGACCCAGTACTTC. Translation: CASSRGLEAETQYF.

The CDR3: CASSQDGAGSSYNEQFF. Written as DNA, the CDR3 is TGCGCCAGCAGCCAAGATGGAGCAGGGTCTTCCTACAATGAGCAGTTCTTC. V gene TRBV4-3 combines with J gene TRBJ2-1; D is possibly TRBD1 (5 bases). The CDR3 has 17 amino acids. The V gene's germline CDR1 is LGHNA and CDR2 YSLEER. V dropped 0 bases and J dropped 1 base, with 13 bases sitting between them.

This clone has a handful of counts. The gene calls are TRBV7-3 and TRBJ2-3; D might be TRBD1 (5 bases). This CDR3 has 14 amino acids. The V and J ends lost 1 base and 4 bases respectively, with 9 bases between them. The germline V gene has CDR1 SGHTA and CDR2 FQGTGA. This CDR3 reads CASSLSGAADTQYF. The DNA of the CDR3 is TGTGCCAGCAGCTTAAGTGGGGCGGCAGATACGCAGTATTTT.